This T cell receptor beta chain is from a study of control samples from healthy donors and cancer patients (TCRdb year 2020). CDR1 MNHNY and CDR2 SVGAGI are derived from the germline V gene (reference sequence). Counted from cysteine to phenylalanine, this CDR3 has 11 amino acids. The retained sequence is limited to the CDR3, 33 bases, with the frame set at the first base. V drops 9 bases and J drops 7 bases, leaving 10 bases in between. To note about this clone: Its target antigen remains unknown. The input lacks base qualities; no much larger clone sits a single base away.

Libraries came from the immunoSEQ multiplex PCR assay. TCRdb's version of the immuneACCESS table is confined to in-frame rearrangements and falls short of the full clone set. An unresolved V gene accounts for under half of the shortfall where checked; the remainder is of unknown origin. This sample comprises about 150,000 clones, 94% of them detected only once. Over 1.3% of the sample goes to the ten largest clones. Sequenced material: blood. The TCR sequence derives from a woman under 30 in good health. The receptor chain draws on TRBV6-6 and TRBJ1-5, with no reliable assignment of the D segment. The nucleotide sequence reads as follows: TGTGCCAGTTCGGAGGGACAGCCCCAGCATTTT. It is translated as CASSEGQPQHF.